The T cell receptor beta chain under discussion was sequenced for a study of blood T cell repertoires in COVID-19. Cohorts were determined from participant-reported clinical history. Either two negative PCRs, clearance, or symptom resolution qualified Cohort 3 donors as recovered. In the authors' methods: How many nucleated cells were present was estimated from reference gene primer amplification. Assay: immunoSEQ multiplex PCR; the TCRdb copy retains only in-frame clones and omits some. V, J and clone size derive from that table, while D and trimming were established from the DNA sequence. The sample has fewer than 300,000 clones, 80% to 95% seen once. The junction had 4 bases not matched to a gene; V was cut back by 6 bases and J by 4 bases. Germline CDR1 LNHDA, CDR2 SQIVND (reference sequence). This CDR3 region has 14 residues.

Sequenced input: PBMCs or T cells enriched from blood (not recorded which). This TCR derives from a woman aged 30 to 39 who had recovered from COVID-19. The chain joins TRBV19 to TRBJ1-1, with 11 bases aligning to TRBD1. The CDR3 DNA reads as TGTGCCAGTAGGGCCGGGACAGGGGGCACTGAAGCTTTCTTT. Protein sequence: CASRAGTGGTEAFF.